Shown below are 16 T cell receptor beta chains from a single sample sequenced in a study of shared clonotypes between healthy human individuals. Positive CCR7 selection of CD45RO-negative cells yielded the naive CD8 cells, and terminally differentiated effector memory CD45RA+ cells were excluded. Clones were sequenced by immunoSEQ multiplex PCR, and TCRdb holds only the in-frame ones, with some missing. The sample lists about 2 million clones, about 94% occurring once. Sample: naive CD8+ T cells sorted from blood. The origin of the receptors is a man between 18 and 29 years old in good health.

Of note for this clone: Other DNA sequences in this sample translate to the same CDR3. The gene calls are TRBV28 and TRBJ2-2; D gene uncertain. V lost 3 bases to trimming and J lost 8 bases, with 4 bases between them. Per germline, CDR1 MDHEN and CDR2 SYDVKM. The CDR3 contains 11 residues. CDR3 bases: TGTGCCAGCAGTTTGACAGGGGAGCTGTTTTTT. Its protein product is CASSLTGELFF.

A word on this clone: In the same sample, other DNA sequences code for this CDR3. The V and J genes are TRBV9 and TRBJ2-7; TRBD1 matches at 8 bases. After removal of 4 bases from V and 2 bases from J, the junction contained 8 bases not matched to a gene. The CDR3 contains 15 residues. The germline gives CDR1 SGDLS, CDR2 YYNGEE. CDR3 region: CASSPAGTGPYEQYF. CDR3 in DNA: TGTGCCAGCAGCCCGGCCGGGACAGGACCCTACGAGCAGTACTTC.

This clone was recorded only once. This sequence joins TRBV5-4 and TRBJ1-2, with a possible D match to TRBD1 (5 bases). Deletions cut 7 bases from V and 8 bases from J, with 21 bases between. Germline CDR1 SGHNT, CDR2 YYREEE (reference sequence). The CDR3 totals 14 residues. The CDR3 sequence: CASHPEGPWKGYTF. The CDR3 DNA sequence: TGTGCCAGCCATCCAGAGGGACCGTGGAAGGGCTACACCTTC.

Concerning this clone itself: The sample holds other DNA sequences that translate to the same CDR3. The rearrangement links TRBV6-6 to TRBJ1-2; tentative D call: TRBD1 (5 bases). Trimming cost V 5 bases and J 4 bases, with 11 bases left between them. Germline CDR1 is MNHNY and CDR2 is SVGAGI (reference sequence). CDR3 length: 13 amino acids. The CDR3 region has the DNA TGTGCCAGCAGTCCCGGGACGGGCTATGGCTACACCTTC. Translated: CASSPGTGYGYTF.

The chain employs TRBV5-6 and TRBJ2-1; 8 nucleotides line up with TRBD2. J gave up 6 bases and V 4 bases, and 9 bases lay outside the gene matches. Germline V gives CDR1 SGHDT, CDR2 YYEEEE. The CDR3 loop spans 15 amino acids. CDR3 loop: CASSAPTSGLNEQFF. DNA of the CDR3: TGTGCCAGCAGCGCGCCCACTAGCGGTCTCAATGAGCAGTTCTTC.

The chain combines TRBV7-8 with TRBJ2-1; D not certain. The ends were cut back, 1 base at V and 10 bases at J, with 11 bases in the middle. CDR1 SGHVS and CDR2 FQNEAQ come from the germline V gene. The CDR3 runs to 13 residues. CDR3 region: CASSLGWPGEQFF. CDR3 bases: TGTGCCAGCAGCTTAGGCTGGCCAGGCGAGCAGTTCTTC.

V and J are TRBV7-2 and TRBJ2-5; 7 positions match TRBD1. The V gene's germline CDR1 is SGHTA and CDR2 FQGNSA. Trimming cost V 5 bases and J 2 bases; bases outside gene matches: 11. The CDR3 covers 16 residues. The chain's CDR3 is CASSLLQGQIQETQYF. The CDR3 DNA sequence: TGTGCCAGCAGCCTACTACAGGGACAGATACAAGAGACCCAGTACTTC.

The chain recombines TRBV6-4 with TRBJ2-1; 13 bases match TRBD2. There are 15 residues in the CDR3. Germline V CDR1 and CDR2: MRHNA, SNTAGT. The trim removed 0 bases at V and 7 bases at J, leaving 0 bases unmatched. The CDR3 loop is CASSDSLAGGNEQFF. The DNA of the CDR3 is TGTGCCAGCAGTGACTCACTAGCGGGAGGGAATGAGCAGTTCTTC.

The chain joins TRBV10-1 to TRBJ2-2; D remains unclear. Germline loops: CDR1 WNHNN, CDR2 SYGVQD (reference sequence). Trimming shortened V by 3 bases and J by 6 bases, and 11 bases separated the two germline ends. The CDR3 length is 14 residues. CDR3 residues: CASSEESTPGELFF. The CDR3 bases are TGCGCCAGCAGTGAAGAATCGACCCCCGGGGAGCTGTTTTTT.

A remark on this clone: A much more abundant neighbour one base away suggests this may be a read error. The identical CDR3 is also encoded by other nucleotide sequences in the sample. The chain joins TRBV27 to TRBJ1-2, with 11 bases identical to TRBD1. The CDR3 extends over 15 amino acids. Losses at the gene ends were 5 bases for V and 1 base for J; bases not matched to a gene: 3. Germline loops: CDR1 MNHEY, CDR2 SMNVEV (reference sequence). The CDR3 DNA follows: TGTGCCAGCAGTCCCGGGACAGGGGGTAACTATGGCTACACCTTC. Its protein is CASSPGTGGNYGYTF.

In nucleotides, the CDR3 is TGCGCCAGCAGTTTCATATCCGGGCAAGGCTACACCTTC. Translated: CASSFISGQGYTF. This chain uses TRBV4-1 with TRBJ1-2; D unresolved. In germline, CDR1 is MGHRA, CDR2 YSYEKL. CDR3 length: 13 amino acids. V lost 6 bases and J 8 bases, leaving 16 bases between the germline ends.

The V call is TRBV5-1, the J call TRBJ1-1, with D hard to call. Trimming shortened V by 0 bases and J by 7 bases, and 13 bases separated the two germline ends. Germline CDR1 and CDR2: SGHRS and YFSETQ. The CDR3 is 14 residues long. The DNA for the CDR3 is TGCGCCAGCAGCTTGGGATTGGGATCTATTGAAGCTTTCTTT. Encoded protein: CASSLGLGSIEAFF.

A note on this clone: Other DNA sequences in the sample encode the same CDR3. This chain joins TRBV11-2 and TRBJ2-7; D is uncertain. In germline, CDR1 is SGHAT, CDR2 FQNNGV. The V end was cut by 5 bases, the J end by 4 bases, with 6 bases between. This CDR3 has 11 residues. The CDR3 bases are TGTGCCAGCAGCACCCTATACGAGCAGTACTTC. It specifies CASSTLYEQYF.

The chain couples TRBV30 to TRBJ1-5, with a weak D call TRBD1 (6 bases). V was clipped by 1 base and J by 7 bases, with 20 bases between them. The CDR3 runs 16 residues. CDR1 and CDR2 (germline): GTSNPN, SVGIG (reference sequence). The DNA of the CDR3 is TGTGCCTGGAGTGAAACCGGACAGCCCCTCGAACAGCCCCAGCATTTT. It is translated as CAWSETGQPLEQPQHF.

The chain is built from TRBV7-9 and TRBJ2-5; possible D gene TRBD2, 5 bases. The CDR3 is 15 amino acids. Trimming pared 7 bases from V and 2 bases from J, leaving 17 bases between. CDR1 and CDR2 from the germline V gene are SEHNR and FQNEAQ (reference sequence). CDR3 sequence: CASTRGMASQETQYF. Here the CDR3 DNA reads TGTGCCAGCACCAGAGGGATGGCGTCTCAAGAGACCCAGTACTTC.

The J gene is TRBJ2-7, the V gene TRBV5-6, with D tentatively TRBD2 (6 bases). Germline-derived CDR1 and CDR2 are SGHDT and YYEEEE. V dropped 4 bases and J dropped 5 bases, with 13 bases sitting between them. The CDR3 totals 13 residues. CDR3: CASSTTRIHEQYF. The CDR3, as DNA: TGTGCCAGCAGCACGACTAGAATCCACGAGCAGTACTTC.